These 9 T cell receptor beta chains share one sample of origin, sequenced in a study of spatial heterogeneity in lung cancer (dated by TCRdb to the late 2010s). The time point label, as the study defines it: blood at routine non-recurrence follow-up after resection. Without any cell sorting, TCR sequencing was performed on whole RNA extracted either from tumor and nontumor lung tissue or from cryopreserved PBMC samples. Library preparation employed 5' RACE. The instrument was a NextSeq 500. The raw public reads went through TCRdb reprocessing: fastp at Q25, MiXCR clone calling, in-frame beta chains kept. Every distinct CDR3 protein forms one entry, paired with its most common genes and DNA. This sample gives under 150,000 distinct CDR3 sequences in total; more than 10% of them show up just once. Clones ranked in the top ten supply approximately 17% of the sample. The material was PBMCs, obtained at follow-up. These receptor sequences come from a male donor with early-stage non-small cell lung cancer.

This chain uses TRBV20-1 with TRBJ2-7; maybe TRBD2 (5 bases). The V end was cut by 1 base, the J end by 2 bases, with 12 bases between. CDR3 length: 14 residues. Looked up from germline, CDR1 is DFQATT and CDR2 is SNEGSKA (reference sequence). For the CDR3, the DNA is TGCAGTGCTAGAGGGAGGTCAGGCCCCTACGAGCAGTACTTC. It codes for CSARGRSGPYEQYF.

This clonotype has more than one count but fewer than ten. J is TRBJ1-1 and V is TRBV30; D perhaps matches TRBD1 (6 bases). The germline gives CDR1 GTSNPN, CDR2 SVGIG (reference sequence). This CDR3 has 16 residues. V lost 0 bases and J lost 4, with 18 bases in between. The CDR3 reads CAWSVQGRVFFTEAFF. In nucleotides, the CDR3 is TGTGCCTGGAGTGTACAGGGCAGGGTGTTTTTCACTGAAGCTTTCTTT.

This clonotype was detected many times. The genes are TRBV20-1 and TRBJ2-5, with D perhaps matching TRBD1 (5 bases). V gave up 3 bases and J gave up 2 bases, with 10 bases separating them. Germline V gives CDR1 DFQATT, CDR2 SNEGSKA (reference sequence). The CDR3 contains 13 residues. The DNA of the CDR3 is TGCAGTGCTAGCTTAGGGGCGCAAGAGACCCAGTACTTC. It translates to CSASLGAQETQYF.

In nucleotides, the CDR3 is TGTGCCAGCAGCTTAGAGGGGAGTAGGCAGTACTTC. Protein sequence: CASSLEGSRQYF. This rearrangement joins TRBV7-2 to TRBJ2-7; D possibly uses TRBD1 or TRBD2 (5 bases each). The CDR3 length is 12 residues. From germline, CDR1 is SGHTA and CDR2 FQGNSA. Trimming shortened V by 1 base and J by 9 bases, and 10 bases separated the two germline ends.

This clonotype was observed once. This may be a read error, as it is one base from a much larger clone. This sequence joins TRBV6-6 and TRBJ2-1, with D possibly TRBD1 on 5 matching bases. Germline values: CDR1 MNHNY, CDR2 SVGAGI (reference sequence). CDR3 size: 12 residues. V lost 2 bases to trimming and J lost 9 bases, with 8 bases between them. The CDR3 region is CASSYVRGEQFF. CDR3 coding DNA: TGTGCCAGCAGTTACGTTAGGGGTGAGCAGTTCTTC.

This clonotype was picked up many times. The rearrangement links TRBV7-9 to TRBJ1-1; 7 nucleotides line up with TRBD1. Trimming cost V 5 bases and J 3 bases; bases outside gene matches: 15. This CDR3 is 17 amino acids long. Germline V gives CDR1 SEHNR, CDR2 FQNEAQ (reference sequence). The CDR3 loop is CASSPGKGADKDTEAFF. The CDR3 nucleotides read TGTGCCAGCAGCCCAGGGAAGGGGGCGGACAAGGACACTGAAGCTTTCTTT.

This clonotype was seen a few times. The CDR3 nucleotides are TGCGCCAGCAGCTTGGACGGGGGCCACAATCAGCCCCAGCATTTT. It codes for CASSLDGGHNQPQHF. The V gene is TRBV5-1, the J gene TRBJ1-5; D is perhaps TRBD1 (6 bases). The length of the CDR3 is 15 residues. V was shortened by 0 bases and J by 3 bases, with 10 bases between the two germline ends. Looked up from germline, CDR1 is SGHRS and CDR2 is YFSETQ.

Note on this clonotype: Just one base apart from a much larger clone, this may be a read error. CDR3 amino acids: CSVPSTSGASTDTQNF. Written as DNA, the CDR3 is TGCAGCGTTCCCTCAACTAGCGGGGCCAGCACAGATACGCAGAATTTT. The rearrangement links TRBV29-1 to TRBJ2-3; 10 nucleotides agree with TRBD2. Germline values: CDR1 SQVTM, CDR2 ANQGSEA. The CDR3 has 16 amino acids.

This clonotype was found many times. The chain carries TRBV27 and TRBJ1-2; 7 positions match TRBD1. The CDR3 is 14 amino acids. The J segment lost 7 bases and the V segment lost 1 base, leaving 6 bases of the junction unmatched. CDR1 and CDR2 (germline): MNHEY, SMNVEV (reference sequence). The CDR3 DNA sequence: TGTGCCAGCAGTTTATTGTTAGGGGGCGGTGGCTACACCTTC. As protein: CASSLLLGGGGYTF.